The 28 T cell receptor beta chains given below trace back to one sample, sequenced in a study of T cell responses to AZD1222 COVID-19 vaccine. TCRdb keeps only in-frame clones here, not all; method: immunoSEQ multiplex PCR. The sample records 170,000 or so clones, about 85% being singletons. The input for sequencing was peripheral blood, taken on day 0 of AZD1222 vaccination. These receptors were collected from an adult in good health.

CDR3 DNA: TGTGCCAGCGGCGGGTTACGGGGCTACACCTTC. It translates to CASGGLRGYTF. J is TRBJ1-2 and V is TRBV9; D is uncertain. This CDR3 region has 11 residues. CDR1 and CDR2 (germline): SGDLS, YYNGEE. Trimming took off 7 bases at V and 8 bases at J, with 12 bases between the two ends.

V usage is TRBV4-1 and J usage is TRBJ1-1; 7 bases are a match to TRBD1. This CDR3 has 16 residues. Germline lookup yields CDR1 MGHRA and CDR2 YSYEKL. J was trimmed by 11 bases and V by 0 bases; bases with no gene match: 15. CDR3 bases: TGCGCCAGCAGCCAAGAACACCCAGGGGGACGTTTCTTGGCTTTCTTT. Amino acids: CASSQEHPGGRFLAFF.

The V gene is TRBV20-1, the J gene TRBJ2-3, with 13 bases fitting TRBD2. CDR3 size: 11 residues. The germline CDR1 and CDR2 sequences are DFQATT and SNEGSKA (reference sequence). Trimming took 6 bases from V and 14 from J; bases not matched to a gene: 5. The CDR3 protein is CSAPTSGRLYF. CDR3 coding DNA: TGCAGTGCCCCGACTAGCGGGAGGTTGTATTTT.

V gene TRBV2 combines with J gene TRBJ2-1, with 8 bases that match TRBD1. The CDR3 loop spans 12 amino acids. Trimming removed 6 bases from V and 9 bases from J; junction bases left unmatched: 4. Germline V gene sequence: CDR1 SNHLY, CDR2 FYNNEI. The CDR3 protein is CASRGQGSEQFF. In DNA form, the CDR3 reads TGTGCCAGCAGAGGACAGGGTTCTGAGCAGTTCTTC.

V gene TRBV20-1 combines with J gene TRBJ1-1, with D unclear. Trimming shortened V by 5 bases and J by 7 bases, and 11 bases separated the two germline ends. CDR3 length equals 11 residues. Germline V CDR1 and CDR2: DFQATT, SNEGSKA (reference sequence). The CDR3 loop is CSASTGSEAFF. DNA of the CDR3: TGCAGTGCTTCGACGGGGAGTGAAGCTTTCTTT.

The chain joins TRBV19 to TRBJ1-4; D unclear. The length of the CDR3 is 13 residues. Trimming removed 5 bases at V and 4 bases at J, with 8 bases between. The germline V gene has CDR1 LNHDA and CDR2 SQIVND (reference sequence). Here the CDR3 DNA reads TGTGCCAGTAGTTGGTGGAGTAATGAAAAACTGTTTTTT. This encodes CASSWWSNEKLFF. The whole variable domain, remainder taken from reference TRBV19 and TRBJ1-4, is DGGITQSPKYLFRKEGQNVTLSCEQNLNHDAMYWYRQDPGQGLRLIYYSQIVNDFQKGDIAEGYSVSREKKESFPLTVTSAQKNPTAFYLCASSWWSNEKLFFGSGTQLSVL.

The CDR3 coding sequence is TGTGCCAGCAGCGCTCTGACTAGCGGGACGGCAGATACGCAGTATTTT. Protein product: CASSALTSGTADTQYF. The gene calls are TRBV4-2 and TRBJ2-3; 11 bases line up with TRBD2. Germline lookup yields CDR1 LGHNA and CDR2 YNFKEQ. The V and J ends lost 5 bases and 4 bases, in that order; junction bases with no gene match: 8. This CDR3 contains 16 residues.

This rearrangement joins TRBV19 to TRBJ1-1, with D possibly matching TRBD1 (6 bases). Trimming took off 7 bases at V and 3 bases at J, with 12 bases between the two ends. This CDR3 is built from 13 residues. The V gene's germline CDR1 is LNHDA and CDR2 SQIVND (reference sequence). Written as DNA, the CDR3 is TGTGCCAGTAATCAGGGGTTTGACACTGAAGCTTTCTTT. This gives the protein CASNQGFDTEAFF.

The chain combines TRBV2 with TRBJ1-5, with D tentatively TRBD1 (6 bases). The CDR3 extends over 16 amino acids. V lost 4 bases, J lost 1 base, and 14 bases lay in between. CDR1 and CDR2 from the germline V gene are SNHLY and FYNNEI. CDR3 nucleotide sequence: TGTGCCAGCAGTGCGGGGGCAAGGAGGAGCAATCAGCCCCAGCATTTT. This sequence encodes CASSAGARRSNQPQHF.

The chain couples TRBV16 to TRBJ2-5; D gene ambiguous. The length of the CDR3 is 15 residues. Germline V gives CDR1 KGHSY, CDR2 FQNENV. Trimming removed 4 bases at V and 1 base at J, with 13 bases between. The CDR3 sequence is CASSLHGTTQETQYF. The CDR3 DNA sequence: TGTGCCAGCAGCCTCCATGGTACTACCCAAGAGACCCAGTACTTC.

CDR3 residues: CARSLDRVDEKLFF. In nucleotides, the CDR3 is TGTGCCAGAAGCTTGGACAGGGTGGATGAAAAACTGTTTTTT. The chain recombines TRBV5-3 with TRBJ1-4, with a weak D call TRBD1 (6 bases). TRBV5-3 is an open reading frame whose function is uncertain. Trimming shortened V by 0 bases and J by 6 bases, and 9 bases separated the two germline ends. The CDR3 covers 14 residues.

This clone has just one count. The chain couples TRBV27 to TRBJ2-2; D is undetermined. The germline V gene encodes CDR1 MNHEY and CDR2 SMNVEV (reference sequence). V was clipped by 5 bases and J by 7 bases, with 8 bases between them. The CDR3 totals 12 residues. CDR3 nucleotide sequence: TGTGCCAGCAGTCTCCTCGGCGGGGAGCTGTTTTTT. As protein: CASSLLGGELFF.

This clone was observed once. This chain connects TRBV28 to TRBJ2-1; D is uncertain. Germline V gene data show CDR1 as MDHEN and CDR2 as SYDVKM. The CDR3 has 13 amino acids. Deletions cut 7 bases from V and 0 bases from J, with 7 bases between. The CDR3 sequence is CASTPTSYNEQFF. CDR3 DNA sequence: TGTGCCAGCACACCGACCTCCTACAATGAGCAGTTCTTC.

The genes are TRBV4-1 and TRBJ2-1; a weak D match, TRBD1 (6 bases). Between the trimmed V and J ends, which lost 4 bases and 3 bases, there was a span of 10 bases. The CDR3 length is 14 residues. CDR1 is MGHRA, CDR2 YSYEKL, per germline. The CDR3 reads CASSRGDNYNEQFF. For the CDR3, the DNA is TGCGCCAGCAGCCGAGGGGACAACTACAATGAGCAGTTCTTC.

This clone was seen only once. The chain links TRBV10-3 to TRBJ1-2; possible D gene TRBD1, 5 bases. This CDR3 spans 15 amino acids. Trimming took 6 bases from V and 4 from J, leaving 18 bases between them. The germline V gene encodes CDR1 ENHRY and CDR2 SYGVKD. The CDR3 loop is CAIRAGPSVPYGYTF. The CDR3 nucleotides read TGTGCCATCAGGGCGGGACCTTCAGTCCCCTATGGCTACACCTTC.

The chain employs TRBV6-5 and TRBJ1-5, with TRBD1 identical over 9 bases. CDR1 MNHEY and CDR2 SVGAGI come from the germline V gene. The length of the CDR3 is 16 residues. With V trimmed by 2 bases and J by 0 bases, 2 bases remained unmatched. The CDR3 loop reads CASSYRDRDSNQPQHF. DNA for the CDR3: TGTGCCAGCAGTTACCGGGACAGGGATAGCAATCAGCCCCAGCATTTT.

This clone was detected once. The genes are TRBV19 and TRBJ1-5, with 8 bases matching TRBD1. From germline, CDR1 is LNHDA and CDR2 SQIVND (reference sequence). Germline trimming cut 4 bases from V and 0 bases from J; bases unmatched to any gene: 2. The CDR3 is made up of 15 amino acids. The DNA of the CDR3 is TGTGCCAGTAGTAGCGACAGGGGTAGCAATCAGCCCCAGCATTTT. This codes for CASSSDRGSNQPQHF.

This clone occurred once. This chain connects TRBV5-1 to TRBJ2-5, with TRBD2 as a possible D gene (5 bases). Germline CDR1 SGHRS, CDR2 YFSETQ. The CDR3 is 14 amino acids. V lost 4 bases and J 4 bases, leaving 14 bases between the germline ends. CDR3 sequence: CASSGTRPGETQYF. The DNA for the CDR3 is TGCGCCAGCAGCGGTACTAGGCCGGGAGAGACCCAGTACTTC.

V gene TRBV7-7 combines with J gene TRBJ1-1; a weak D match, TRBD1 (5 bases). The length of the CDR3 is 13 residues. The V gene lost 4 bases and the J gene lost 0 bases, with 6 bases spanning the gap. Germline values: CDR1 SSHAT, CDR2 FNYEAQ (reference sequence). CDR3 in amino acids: CASSSDMNTEAFF. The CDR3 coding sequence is TGTGCCAGCAGCTCGGACATGAACACTGAAGCTTTCTTT.

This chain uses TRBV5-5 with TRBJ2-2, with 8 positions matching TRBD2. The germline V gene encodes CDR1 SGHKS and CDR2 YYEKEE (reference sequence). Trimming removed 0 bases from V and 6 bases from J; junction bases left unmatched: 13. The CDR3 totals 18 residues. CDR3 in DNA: TGTGCCAGCAGCTTGGCCAACAGGGCGGGAGGCGCTCCCGGGGAGCTGTTTTTT. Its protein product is CASSLANRAGGAPGELFF. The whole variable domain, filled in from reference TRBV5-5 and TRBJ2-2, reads DAGVTQSPTHLIKTRGQQVTLRCSPISGHKSVSWYQQVLGQGPQFIFQYYEKEERGRGNFPDRFSARQFPNYSSELNVNALLLGDSALYLCASSLANRAGGAPGELFFGEGSRLTVL.

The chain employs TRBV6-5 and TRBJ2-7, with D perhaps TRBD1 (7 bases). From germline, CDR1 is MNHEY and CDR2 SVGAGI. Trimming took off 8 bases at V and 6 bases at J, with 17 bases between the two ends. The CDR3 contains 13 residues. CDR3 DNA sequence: TGTGCCAGCGTCCGGGGGACAGAGGGCGAGCAGTACTTC. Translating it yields CASVRGTEGEQYF.

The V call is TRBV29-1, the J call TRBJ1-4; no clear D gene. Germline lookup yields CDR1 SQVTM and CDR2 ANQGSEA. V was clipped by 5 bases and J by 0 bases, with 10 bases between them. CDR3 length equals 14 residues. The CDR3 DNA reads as TGCAGCGTTAGGACGGTTGCAACTAATGAAAAACTGTTTTTT. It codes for CSVRTVATNEKLFF. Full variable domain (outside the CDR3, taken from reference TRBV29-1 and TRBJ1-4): SAVISQKPSRDICQRGTSLTIQCQVDSQVTMMFWYRQQPGQSLTLIATANQGSEATYESGFVIDKFPISRPNLTFSTLTVSNMSPEDSSIYLCSVRTVATNEKLFFGSGTQLSVL.

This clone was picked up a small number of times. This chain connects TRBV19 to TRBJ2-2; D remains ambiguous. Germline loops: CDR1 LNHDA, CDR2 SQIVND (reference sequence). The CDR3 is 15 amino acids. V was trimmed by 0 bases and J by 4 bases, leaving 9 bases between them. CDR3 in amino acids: CASSIDVLFTGELFF. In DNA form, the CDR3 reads TGTGCCAGTAGTATAGATGTCCTCTTCACCGGGGAGCTGTTTTTT. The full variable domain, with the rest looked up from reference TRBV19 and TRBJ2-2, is DGGITQSPKYLFRKEGQNVTLSCEQNLNHDAMYWYRQDPGQGLRLIYYSQIVNDFQKGDIAEGYSVSREKKESFPLTVTSAQKNPTAFYLCASSIDVLFTGELFFGEGSRLTVL.

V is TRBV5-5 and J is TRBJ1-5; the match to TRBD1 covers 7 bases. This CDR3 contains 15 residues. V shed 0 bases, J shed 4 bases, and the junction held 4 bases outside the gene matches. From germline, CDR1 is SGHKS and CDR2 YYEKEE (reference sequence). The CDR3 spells CASSLGQGINQPQHF. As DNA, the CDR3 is TGTGCCAGCAGCTTGGGACAGGGCATTAATCAGCCCCAGCATTTT.

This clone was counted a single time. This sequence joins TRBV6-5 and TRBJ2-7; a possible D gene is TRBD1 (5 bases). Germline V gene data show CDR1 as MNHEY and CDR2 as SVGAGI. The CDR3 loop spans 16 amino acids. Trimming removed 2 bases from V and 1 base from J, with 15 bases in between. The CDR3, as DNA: TGTGCCAGCAGTTACACGCTAACGCGGACATCCTACGAGCAGTACTTC. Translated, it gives CASSYTLTRTSYEQYF.

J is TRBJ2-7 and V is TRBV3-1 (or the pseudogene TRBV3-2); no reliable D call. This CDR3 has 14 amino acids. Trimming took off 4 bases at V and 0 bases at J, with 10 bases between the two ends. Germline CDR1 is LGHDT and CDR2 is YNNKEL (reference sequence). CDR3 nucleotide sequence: TGTGCCAGCAGCCGACGGTCAAGCTCCTACGAGCAGTACTTC. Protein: CASSRRSSSYEQYF.

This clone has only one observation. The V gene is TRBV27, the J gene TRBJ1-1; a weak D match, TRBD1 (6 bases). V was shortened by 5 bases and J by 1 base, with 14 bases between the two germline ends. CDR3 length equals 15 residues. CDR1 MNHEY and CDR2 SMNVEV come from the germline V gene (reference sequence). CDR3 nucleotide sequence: TGTGCCAGCAGTCCCGGGGGCAACCAGAACACTGAAGCTTTCTTT. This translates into CASSPGGNQNTEAFF.

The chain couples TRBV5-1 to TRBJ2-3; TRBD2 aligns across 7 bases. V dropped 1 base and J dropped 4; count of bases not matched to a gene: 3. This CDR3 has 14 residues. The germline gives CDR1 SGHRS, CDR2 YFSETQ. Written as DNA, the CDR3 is TGCGCCAGCAGCTTGAGCCTAGCGGCAGATACGCAGTATTTT. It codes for CASSLSLAADTQYF.